This entry features one TCR beta chain sequence. In the source study's methods: Amplification with reference gene primers provided the estimates of nucleated cell counts. The table came from immunoSEQ multiplex PCR; TCRdb's copy has only in-frame clones and leaves some out. V and J calls and clone size are as listed in that table; D and trimming were resolved from the DNA. The sample shows some 200,000 clones, under 85% of them seen only once. The data derive from a study of blood T cell repertoires in COVID-19. Study background: PBMCs, B-cell-depleted T cells, or T cells provided the cDNA or gDNA that made up the material.

The CDR3 spans 15 residues. Germline assignment: CDR1 SGHRS and CDR2 YFSETQ. The V segment lost 4 bases and the J segment 7 bases; nucleotides outside the gene matches: 8. This receptor was taken from a middle-aged woman with acute or convalescent COVID-19. The sequenced sample was peripheral blood. The chain has TRBV5-1 and TRBJ2-7, with 13 bases matching TRBD2. CDR3 region: CASSGLAGAEGEQYF. The DNA of the CDR3 is TGCGCCAGCAGCGGACTAGCGGGAGCCGAGGGGGAGCAGTACTTC.